The 29 T cell receptor beta chains below all came from one sample that was sequenced in a study of response to subunit inactivated influenza vaccine (dated by TCRdb to about 2018). Preparation of the library involved RT-PCR. These reads were obtained on an Illumina HiSeq 2500. TCRdb trimmed public reads at Q25 via fastp, called clones via MiXCR and kept in-frame beta chains. Each CDR3 protein appears once, grouped with its most common genes and DNA. For this sample there are about 780,000 distinct CDR3 sequences; 15% to 20% appear just once. 9.5% to 13% of the sample rests with the top ten. This material consisted of PBMCs from blood, taken approximately 5 days after vaccination. The receptors were sampled from a man between 50 and 59 years old who received an inactivated influenza vaccine. Donor details come from another sample of the same person, matched by shared clones.

This clonotype was observed a few times. The gene calls are TRBV3-1 and TRBJ1-3; D is unresolved. V lost 5 bases to trimming and J lost 4 bases, with 9 bases between them. Per germline, CDR1 LGHDT and CDR2 YNNKEL (reference sequence). The CDR3 spans 13 residues. In DNA, the CDR3 is TGTGCCAGCAGCAAACAGATCGGAAACACCATATATTTT. Protein sequence: CASSKQIGNTIYF.

As regards this clonotype: Germline is not matched at one junction end, which may reflect a read error. The V and J genes are TRBV5-4 and TRBJ2-7, with D possibly matching TRBD2 (5 bases). CDR3 length equals 13 residues. Looked up from germline, CDR1 is SGHNT and CDR2 is YYREEE (reference sequence). CDR3 amino acids: CAISSGILYEQYF. In DNA form, the CDR3 reads TGTGCCATCAGCTCCGGGATCCTCTACGAGCAGTACTTC.

Many counts were recorded for this clonotype. The chain joins TRBV24-1 to TRBJ2-1, with D possibly being TRBD1 (6 bases). The CDR3 has 17 residues. The germline CDR1 and CDR2 sequences are KGHDR and SFDVKD. Trimming removed 4 bases at V and 6 bases at J, with 21 bases between. The CDR3 nucleotides read TGTGCCACCAGTGAACCTTCTGGGGGCCCTTCTAGCAATGAGCAGTTCTTC. It specifies CATSEPSGGPSSNEQFF.

The V and J genes are TRBV6-5 and TRBJ2-1; 7 positions match TRBD2. The CDR3 is 15 residues long. CDR1 and CDR2 from the germline V gene are MNHEY and SVGAGI. After removal of 0 bases from V and 8 bases from J, the junction contained 7 bases not matched to a gene. CDR3 sequence reads: CASSYSMRGRDEQFF. CDR3 nucleotides: TGTGCCAGCAGTTACTCGATGCGGGGGAGGGATGAGCAGTTCTTC.

This clonotype showed up just a few times. The chain has TRBV9 and TRBJ1-1; TRBD1 matches 7 bases. The V segment lost 4 bases and the J segment 6 bases; nucleotides outside the gene matches: 9. CDR3 size: 14 residues. Germline CDR1 is SGDLS and CDR2 is YYNGEE. CDR3: CASSSRQGIAEAFF. The CDR3 bases are TGTGCCAGCAGCTCACGACAGGGTATCGCTGAAGCTTTCTTT. Full variable domain (outside the CDR3, taken from reference TRBV9 and TRBJ1-1): DSGVTQTPKHLITATGQRVTLRCSPRSGDLSVYWYQQSLDQGLQFLIQYYNGEERAKGNILERFSAQQFPDLHSELNLSSLELGDSALYFCASSSRQGIAEAFFGQGTRLTVV.

This clonotype has a handful of counts. The chain joins TRBV4-2 to TRBJ1-6; no definite D call. The germline V gene has CDR1 LGHNA and CDR2 YNFKEQ. Deletions cut 0 bases from V and 9 bases from J, with 12 bases between. This CDR3 has 15 amino acids. This chain's CDR3 is CASSQEGLGRSPLHF. As DNA, the CDR3 is TGTGCCAGCAGCCAAGAAGGTCTTGGGCGTTCACCCCTCCACTTT.

The rearrangement uses TRBV5-5 and TRBJ2-2; possible D gene TRBD1, 5 bases. The germline V gene encodes CDR1 SGHKS and CDR2 YYEKEE (reference sequence). The CDR3 is 17 residues long. V lost 4 bases and J lost 5, with 21 bases in between. The CDR3 DNA reads as TGTGCCAGCAGCCTATCAAGGGGTGCAGGTATAACCGGGGAGCTGTTTTTT. Translated: CASSLSRGAGITGELFF.

V gene TRBV20-1 combines with J gene TRBJ2-7; 7 bases match TRBD1. CDR1 is DFQATT, CDR2 SNEGSKA, per germline (reference sequence). V was clipped by 0 bases and J by 0 bases; unmatched bases: 11. The CDR3 totals 17 residues. The chain's CDR3 is CSARDFMRGQHSYEQYF. In nucleotides, the CDR3 is TGCAGTGCTAGAGATTTTATGAGGGGACAGCACTCCTACGAGCAGTACTTC.

V usage is TRBV7-6 and J usage is TRBJ2-1; the match to TRBD2 covers 12 bases. CDR1 is SGHVS and CDR2 is FNYEAQ in the germline V gene. The CDR3 consists of 17 residues. V dropped 1 base and J dropped 8; count of bases not matched to a gene: 9. The CDR3 region is CASSLVSLAGGRDEQFF. The CDR3 DNA sequence: TGTGCCAGCAGCTTAGTCTCACTAGCGGGAGGAAGGGATGAGCAGTTCTTC.

This clonotype appeared many times. This rearrangement joins TRBV29-1 to TRBJ2-1, with a tentative D call TRBD2 (5 bases). CDR1 is SQVTM and CDR2 is ANQGSEA in the germline V gene. There are 13 residues in the CDR3. Trimming took 6 bases from V and 5 from J, leaving 14 bases between them. Written as DNA, the CDR3 is TGCAGCGTAAGGGAGTCCTACGACAATGAGCAGTTCTTC. Protein sequence: CSVRESYDNEQFF.

The V gene is TRBV7-9, the J gene TRBJ2-7, with 9 bases that match TRBD2. In germline, CDR1 is SEHNR, CDR2 FQNEAQ (reference sequence). This CDR3 contains 14 residues. Trimming cost V 3 bases and J 4 bases; bases outside gene matches: 4. In nucleotides, the CDR3 is TGTGCCAGCAGCTTTGTTACTAGCGGGTACGAGCAGTACTTC. The encoded protein is CASSFVTSGYEQYF.

There are a few counts of this clonotype. The rearrangement joins TRBV12-3 or TRBV12-4 to TRBJ2-1; TRBD2 might be the D (6 bases). The CDR3 extends over 15 amino acids. Trimming stripped 2 bases from V and 3 bases from J, with 11 bases between. The CDR3 is CASSLTRGLYNEQFF. The CDR3 nucleotides read TGTGCCAGCAGTTTAACGCGGGGCCTCTACAATGAGCAGTTCTTC.

The chain's CDR3 is CSARAREANYGYTF. The CDR3 region has the DNA TGCAGTGCTAGGGCGCGGGAAGCTAACTATGGCTACACCTTC. V usage is TRBV20-1 and J usage is TRBJ1-2; D unresolved. CDR1 and CDR2 from the germline V gene are DFQATT and SNEGSKA (reference sequence). The CDR3 runs to 14 residues. V lost 3 bases and J lost 0, with 11 bases in between.

The V and J genes are TRBV29-1 and TRBJ2-7, with 7 bases lining up with TRBD1. V lost 5 bases, J lost 2 bases, and 9 bases stayed unmatched. The CDR3 sequence is 14 residues long. The V gene's germline CDR1 is SQVTM and CDR2 ANQGSEA. CDR3 region: CSVLKGDSPYEQYF. The CDR3 DNA reads TGCAGCGTTTTGAAAGGGGACAGCCCCTACGAGCAGTACTTC.

The J gene is TRBJ1-2, the V gene TRBV7-6; D is unresolved. The CDR3 loop spans 13 amino acids. With 5 bases removed from V and 4 bases from J, the gap between germline ends came to 11 bases. Germline loops: CDR1 SGHVS, CDR2 FNYEAQ. CDR3 in DNA: TGTGCCAGCAGCCCGGAGGCGGGCTATGGCTACACCTTC. Protein sequence: CASSPEAGYGYTF.

The J gene is TRBJ1-4, the V gene TRBV7-2; D is unclear. Germline CDR1 SGHTA, CDR2 FQGNSA. V was shortened by 1 base and J by 8 bases, with 14 bases between the two germline ends. The CDR3 is 15 amino acids. This CDR3 is CASSLVSYPAEKLFF. Written as DNA, the CDR3 is TGTGCCAGCAGCTTAGTGTCCTACCCGGCAGAAAAACTGTTTTTT.

J is TRBJ2-5 and V is TRBV12-3 or TRBV12-4, with D perhaps matching TRBD1 (6 bases). The CDR3 is made up of 14 amino acids. Trimming cost V 1 base and J 10 bases, with 16 bases left between them. In DNA form, the CDR3 reads TGTGCCAGCAGTTTAGTCAGAGGGGGAGTGGACCAGTACTTC. It encodes CASSLVRGGVDQYF.

This clonotype was recorded at least ten times. The rearrangement uses TRBV12-3 or TRBV12-4 and TRBJ2-4, with 10 bases lining up with TRBD1. Losses at the gene ends were 6 bases for V and 6 bases for J; bases not matched to a gene: 8. This CDR3 region has 15 residues. CDR3 in amino acids: CASSPRQGASNIQYF. CDR3 DNA: TGTGCCAGCAGCCCAAGACAGGGGGCGTCAAACATTCAGTACTTC.

A few counts support this clonotype. The chain uses TRBV10-3 and TRBJ1-2, with TRBD1 as a possible D gene (6 bases). Germline V gene lookup returns CDR1 ENHRY and CDR2 SYGVKD. CDR3 size: 15 residues. Deletions cut 6 bases from V and 3 bases from J, with 17 bases between. CDR3 nucleotide sequence: TGTGCCATCAGGCCGAGACAGGTTTCTGACTATGGCTACACCTTC. Amino acids: CAIRPRQVSDYGYTF.

This clonotype came up a few times. V is TRBV7-9 and J is TRBJ1-6; 8 bases match TRBD1. V was clipped by 5 bases and J by 2 bases; unmatched bases: 2. Germline V CDR1 and CDR2: SEHNR, FQNEAQ (reference sequence). This CDR3 region has 15 residues. This CDR3 is CASSAGGAYNSPLHF. As DNA, the CDR3 is TGTGCCAGCAGCGCAGGGGGCGCCTATAATTCACCCCTCCACTTT. Full variable domain (rest looked up from reference TRBV7-9 and TRBJ1-6): DTGVSQNPRHKITKRGQNVTFRCDPISEHNRLYWYRQTLGQGPEFLTYFQNEAQLEKSRLLSDRFSAERPKGSFSTLEIQRTEQGDSAMYLCASSAGGAYNSPLHFGNGTRLTVT.

The CDR3 DNA sequence: TGTGCCAGCGGCGACCCAGGCCACTCCTACGAGCAGTACTTC. Its translation is CASGDPGHSYEQYF. This chain links TRBV6-1 with TRBJ2-7; D remains ambiguous. V lost 8 bases and J lost 0, with 14 bases in between. CDR1 is MNHNS and CDR2 is SASEGT in the germline V gene. This CDR3 has 14 residues.

The chain is built from TRBV4-2 and TRBJ1-1, with 9 bases that match TRBD1. This CDR3 has 15 amino acids. V lost 2 bases and J lost 6; bases outside the gene matches: 7. The germline CDR1 and CDR2 sequences are LGHNA and YNFKEQ. CDR3 in amino acids: CASSQSGTGLSEAFF. The CDR3 bases are TGTGCCAGCAGCCAATCCGGGACAGGGTTGTCTGAAGCTTTCTTT.

This clonotype occurred many times. This chain connects TRBV29-1 to TRBJ2-3, with 11 bases aligning to TRBD2. Germline CDR1 and CDR2: SQVTM and ANQGSEA. CDR3 length: 13 amino acids. Unmatched junction bases numbered 0, after V lost 1 base and J lost 6 bases. CDR3 DNA: TGCAGCGTTGAAGGGACTAGCGGGGATACGCAGTATTTT. This codes for CSVEGTSGDTQYF.

The chain has TRBV3-1 and TRBJ2-7; TRBD2 agrees at 10 bases. CDR1 is LGHDT, CDR2 YNNKEL, per germline (reference sequence). With 4 bases clipped from V and 3 bases from J, the junction kept 15 bases outside the gene matches. This CDR3 region has 18 residues. DNA for the CDR3: TGTGCCAGCAGCCGTACTCGCCCGGTGGCTAGCGGGAGCTACGAGCAGTACTTC. Residues: CASSRTRPVASGSYEQYF.

This clonotype appeared a few times. V is TRBV6-5 and J is TRBJ1-2; D is uncertain. The CDR3 spans 16 residues. Germline V CDR1 and CDR2: MNHEY, SVGAGI. Deletions cut 0 bases from V and 3 bases from J, with 14 bases between. The CDR3 sequence: CASSYSTGFQYYGYTF. DNA of the CDR3: TGTGCCAGCAGTTACTCGACCGGATTTCAGTACTATGGCTACACCTTC.

This clonotype was recorded many times. This sequence joins TRBV20-1 and TRBJ2-7; D remains ambiguous. The CDR3 has 11 amino acids. Germline assignment: CDR1 DFQATT and CDR2 SNEGSKA (reference sequence). The V gene lost 3 bases and the J gene lost 0 bases, with 3 bases spanning the gap. CDR3 DNA sequence: TGCAGTGCTAGCGGCTCCTACGAGCAGTACTTC. It is translated as CSASGSYEQYF.

The J gene is TRBJ2-3, the V gene TRBV6-6; D ambiguous. The CDR3 is 12 amino acids. Germline CDR1 MNHNY, CDR2 SVGAGI (reference sequence). V lost 7 bases and J 6 bases, leaving 11 bases between the germline ends. The CDR3 region has the DNA TGTGCCAGCACTAATTCGGCGGATACGCAGTATTTT. This encodes CASTNSADTQYF.

This clonotype came up a few times. The chain joins TRBV5-1 to TRBJ1-4, with TRBD1 matching 7 bases. Germline CDR1 and CDR2: SGHRS and YFSETQ. J lost 3 bases, V lost 7 bases, and 6 bases had no gene match. The CDR3 is 14 residues long. This chain's CDR3 is CASGAGGPNEKLFF. The CDR3 DNA sequence: TGCGCCAGCGGGGCAGGGGGACCTAATGAAAAACTGTTTTTT. Full variable domain (outside the CDR3, taken from reference TRBV5-1 and TRBJ1-4): KAGVTQTPRYLIKTRGQQVTLSCSPISGHRSVSWYQQTPGQGLQFLFEYFSETQRNKGNFPGRFSGRQFSNSRSEMNVSTLELGDSALYLCASGAGGPNEKLFFGSGTQLSVL.

The chain combines TRBV20-1 with TRBJ1-2; 7 bases map to TRBD1. J lost 6 bases, V lost 4 bases, and 14 bases had no gene match. Germline CDR1 reads DFQATT; CDR2 reads SNEGSKA (reference sequence). The CDR3 loop spans 15 amino acids. Here the CDR3 reads CSATPGSGGLDGYTF. The CDR3 coding sequence is TGCAGTGCTACACCTGGGTCAGGGGGTTTGGATGGCTACACCTTC.